This T cell receptor (beta chain) came from a study of blood T cell repertoires in COVID-19. For the study at large: Sites in the United States, Italy and Spain provided acute and convalescent COVID-19 samples.

Authors' methods: Reference gene primers were amplified, and this amplification served to estimate nucleated cell counts. Clones were sequenced by immunoSEQ multiplex PCR, and TCRdb holds only the in-frame ones, with some missing. V, J and clone size were drawn from that table, and D and trimming were deduced from the DNA. The table records about 50,000 clones, roughly nine tenths of them present only once. The V gene end was trimmed by 4 bases and the J gene end by 5 bases; junction bases not matched to a gene: 8. Germline V gene sequence: CDR1 SGDLS, CDR2 YYNGEE. The CDR3 runs to 14 residues. The V and J genes are TRBV9 and TRBJ2-5; TRBD2 aligns across 7 bases. The sample comprised peripheral blood. The clonotype was recovered from an elderly woman with acute or convalescent COVID-19. The DNA of the CDR3 is TGTGCCAGCAGCTCCGGACTGGGGGGGGAGACCCAGTACTTC. Protein product: CASSSGLGGETQYF.